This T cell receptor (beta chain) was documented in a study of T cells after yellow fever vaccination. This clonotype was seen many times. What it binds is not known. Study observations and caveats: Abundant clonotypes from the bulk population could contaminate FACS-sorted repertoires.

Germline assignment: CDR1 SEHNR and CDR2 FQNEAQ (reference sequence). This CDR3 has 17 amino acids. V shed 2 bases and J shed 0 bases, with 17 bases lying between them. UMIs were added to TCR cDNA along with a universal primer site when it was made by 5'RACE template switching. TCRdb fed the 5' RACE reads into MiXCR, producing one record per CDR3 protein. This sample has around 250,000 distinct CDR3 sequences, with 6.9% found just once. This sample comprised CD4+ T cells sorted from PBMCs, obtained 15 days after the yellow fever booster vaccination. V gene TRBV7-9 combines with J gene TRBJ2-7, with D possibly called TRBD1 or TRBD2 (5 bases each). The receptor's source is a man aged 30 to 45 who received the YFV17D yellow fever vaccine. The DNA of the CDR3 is TGTGCCAGCAGCTTATCCCCGGGGTTAGGGGTCTCCTACGAGCAGTACTTC. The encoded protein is CASSLSPGLGVSYEQYF.